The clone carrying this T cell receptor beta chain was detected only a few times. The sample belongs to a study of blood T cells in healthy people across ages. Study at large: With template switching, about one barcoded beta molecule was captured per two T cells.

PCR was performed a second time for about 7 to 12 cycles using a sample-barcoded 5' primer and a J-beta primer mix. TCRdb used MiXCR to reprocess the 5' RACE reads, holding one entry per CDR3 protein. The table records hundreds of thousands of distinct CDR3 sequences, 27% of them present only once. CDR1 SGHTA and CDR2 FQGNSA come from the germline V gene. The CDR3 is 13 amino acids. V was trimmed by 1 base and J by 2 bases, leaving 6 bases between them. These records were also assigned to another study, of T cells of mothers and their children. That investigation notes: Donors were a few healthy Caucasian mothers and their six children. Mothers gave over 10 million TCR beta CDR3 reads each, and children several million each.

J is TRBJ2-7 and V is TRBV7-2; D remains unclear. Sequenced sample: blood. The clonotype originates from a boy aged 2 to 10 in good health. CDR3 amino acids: CASSLGSAYEQYF. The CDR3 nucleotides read TGTGCCAGCAGCTTAGGGTCAGCCTACGAGCAGTACTTC. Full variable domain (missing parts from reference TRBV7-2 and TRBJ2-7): GAGVSQSPSNKVTEKGKDVELRCDPISGHTALYWYRQSLGQGLEFLIYFQGNSAPDKSGLPSDRFSAERTGGSVSTLTIQRTQQEDSAVYLCASSLGSAYEQYFGPGTRLTVT.